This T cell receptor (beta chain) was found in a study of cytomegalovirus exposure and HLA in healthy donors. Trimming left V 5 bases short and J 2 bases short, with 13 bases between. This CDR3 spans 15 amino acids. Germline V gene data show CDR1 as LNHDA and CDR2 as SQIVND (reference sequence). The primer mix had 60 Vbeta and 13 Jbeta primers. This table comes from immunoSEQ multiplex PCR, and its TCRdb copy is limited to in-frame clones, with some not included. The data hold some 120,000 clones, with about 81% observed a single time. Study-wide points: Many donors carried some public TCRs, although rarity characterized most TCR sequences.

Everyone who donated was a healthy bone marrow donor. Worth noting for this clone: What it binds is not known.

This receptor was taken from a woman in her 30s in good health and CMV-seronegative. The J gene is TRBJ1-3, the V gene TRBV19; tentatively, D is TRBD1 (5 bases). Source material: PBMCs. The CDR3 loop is CASSENTGAGNTIYF. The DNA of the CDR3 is TGTGCCAGTAGTGAAAACACGGGGGCTGGAAACACCATATATTTT.